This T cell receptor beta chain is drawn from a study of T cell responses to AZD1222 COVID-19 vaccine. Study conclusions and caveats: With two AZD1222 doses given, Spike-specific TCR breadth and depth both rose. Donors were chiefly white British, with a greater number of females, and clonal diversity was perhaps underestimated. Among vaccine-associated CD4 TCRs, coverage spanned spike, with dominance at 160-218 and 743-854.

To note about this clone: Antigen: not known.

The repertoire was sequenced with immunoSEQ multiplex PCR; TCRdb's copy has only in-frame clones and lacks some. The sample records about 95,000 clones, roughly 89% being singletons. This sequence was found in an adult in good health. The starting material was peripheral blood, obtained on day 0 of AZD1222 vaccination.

The CDR3 is CAWTPGPSYGYTF. Here the CDR3 DNA reads TGTGCCTGGACCCCGGGCCCCAGCTATGGCTACACCTTC. This rearrangement joins TRBV30 to TRBJ1-2; D call uncertain. This CDR3 comprises 13 residues. Germline V gene data show CDR1 as GTSNPN and CDR2 as SVGIG (reference sequence). Trimming stripped 4 bases from V and 4 bases from J, with 13 bases between.